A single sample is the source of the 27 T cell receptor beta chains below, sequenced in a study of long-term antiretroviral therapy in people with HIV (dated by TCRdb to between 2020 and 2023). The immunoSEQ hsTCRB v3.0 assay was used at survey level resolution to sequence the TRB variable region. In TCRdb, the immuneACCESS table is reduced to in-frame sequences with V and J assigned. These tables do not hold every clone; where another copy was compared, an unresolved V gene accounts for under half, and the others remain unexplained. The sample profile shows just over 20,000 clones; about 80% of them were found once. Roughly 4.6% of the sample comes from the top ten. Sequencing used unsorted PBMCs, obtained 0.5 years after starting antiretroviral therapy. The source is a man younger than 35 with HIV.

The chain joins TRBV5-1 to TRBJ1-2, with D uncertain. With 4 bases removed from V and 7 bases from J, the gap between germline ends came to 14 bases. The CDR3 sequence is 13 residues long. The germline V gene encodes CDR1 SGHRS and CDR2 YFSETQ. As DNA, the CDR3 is TGCGCCAGCAGCGAAGGAGAGAGCAGTGGCTACACCTTC. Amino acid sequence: CASSEGESSGYTF.

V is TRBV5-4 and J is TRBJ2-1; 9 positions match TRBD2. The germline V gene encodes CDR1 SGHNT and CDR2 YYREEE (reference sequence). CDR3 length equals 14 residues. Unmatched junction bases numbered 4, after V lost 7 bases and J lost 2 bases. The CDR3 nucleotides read TGTGCCAGCGTACTAGCGGGCACCTACAATGAGCAGTTCTTC. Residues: CASVLAGTYNEQFF.

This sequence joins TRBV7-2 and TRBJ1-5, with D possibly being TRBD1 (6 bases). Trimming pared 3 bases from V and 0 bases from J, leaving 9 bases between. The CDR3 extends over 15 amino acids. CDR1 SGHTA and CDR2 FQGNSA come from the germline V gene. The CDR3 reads CASSFDRISNQPQHF. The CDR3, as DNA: TGTGCCAGCAGCTTTGACAGGATTAGCAATCAGCCCCAGCATTTT.

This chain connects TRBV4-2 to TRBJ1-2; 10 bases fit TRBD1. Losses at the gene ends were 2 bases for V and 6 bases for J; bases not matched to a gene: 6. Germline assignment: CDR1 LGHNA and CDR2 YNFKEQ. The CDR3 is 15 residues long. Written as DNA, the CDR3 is TGTGCCAGCAGCCAAATAGGACAGGGGGTGGATGGCTACACCTTC. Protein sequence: CASSQIGQGVDGYTF.

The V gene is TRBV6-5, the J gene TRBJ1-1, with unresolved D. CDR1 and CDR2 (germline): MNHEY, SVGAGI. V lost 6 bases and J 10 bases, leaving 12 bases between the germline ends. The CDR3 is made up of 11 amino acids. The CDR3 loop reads CASSPGTGAFF. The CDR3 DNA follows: TGTGCCAGCAGCCCGGGTACCGGAGCTTTCTTT.

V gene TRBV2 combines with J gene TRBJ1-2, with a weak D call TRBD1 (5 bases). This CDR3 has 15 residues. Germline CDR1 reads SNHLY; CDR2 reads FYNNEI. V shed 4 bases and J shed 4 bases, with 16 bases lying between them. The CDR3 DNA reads TGTGCCAGCAGTGTTCGGGGGGAGGGAAGCTATGGCTACACCTTC. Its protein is CASSVRGEGSYGYTF.

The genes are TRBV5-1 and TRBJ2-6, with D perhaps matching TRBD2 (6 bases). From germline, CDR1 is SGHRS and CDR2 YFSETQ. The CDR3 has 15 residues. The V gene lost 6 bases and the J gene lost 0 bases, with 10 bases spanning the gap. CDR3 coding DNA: TGCGCCAGCACTCAGACTAGCTCTGGGGCCAACGTCCTGACTTTC. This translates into CASTQTSSGANVLTF.

CDR3 sequence (DNA): TGCGCCAGCAGCCAAGATAGGTCTTTAACGCAGTATTTT. Amino acids: CASSQDRSLTQYF. The rearrangement uses TRBV4-1 and TRBJ2-3; no definite D call. V was clipped by 0 bases and J by 9 bases, with 10 bases between them. The CDR3 contains 13 residues. Germline V gene sequence: CDR1 MGHRA, CDR2 YSYEKL.

The DNA of the CDR3 is TGTGCCAGCAGCTTAGCACGACAGGGGTGGGGCGAGCAGTACTTC. Translating it yields CASSLARQGWGEQYF. V usage is TRBV11-2 and J usage is TRBJ2-7; 8 positions agree with TRBD1. The germline gives CDR1 SGHAT, CDR2 FQNNGV. With 1 base clipped from V and 6 bases from J, the junction kept 8 bases outside the gene matches. This CDR3 is 15 amino acids long. Complete variable domain (other parts from reference TRBV11-2 and TRBJ2-7): EAGVAQSPRYKIIEKRQSVAFWCNPISGHATLYWYQQILGQGPKLLIQFQNNGVVDDSQLPKDRFSAERLKGVDSTLKIQPAKLEDSAVYLCASSLARQGWGEQYFGPGTRLTVT.

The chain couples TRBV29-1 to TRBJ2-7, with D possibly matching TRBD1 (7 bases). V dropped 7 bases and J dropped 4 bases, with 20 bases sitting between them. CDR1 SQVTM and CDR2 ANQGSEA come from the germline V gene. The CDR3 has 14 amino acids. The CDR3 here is CSAMEEGAAYEQYF. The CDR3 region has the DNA TGCAGCGCCATGGAGGAGGGGGCGGCTTACGAGCAGTACTTC.

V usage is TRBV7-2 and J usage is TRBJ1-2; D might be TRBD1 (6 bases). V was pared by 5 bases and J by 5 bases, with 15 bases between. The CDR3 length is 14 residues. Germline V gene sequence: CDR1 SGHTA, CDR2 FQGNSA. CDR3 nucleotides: TGTGCCAGCAGCACCTGGGGGGCTGGGTATGGCTACACCTTC. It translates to CASSTWGAGYGYTF.

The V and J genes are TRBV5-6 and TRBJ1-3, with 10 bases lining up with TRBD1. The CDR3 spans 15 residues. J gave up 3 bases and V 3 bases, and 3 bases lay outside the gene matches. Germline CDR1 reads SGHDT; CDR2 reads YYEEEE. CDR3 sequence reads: CASSSGTGDGNTIYF. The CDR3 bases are TGTGCCAGCAGCTCCGGGACAGGGGATGGAAACACCATATATTTT.

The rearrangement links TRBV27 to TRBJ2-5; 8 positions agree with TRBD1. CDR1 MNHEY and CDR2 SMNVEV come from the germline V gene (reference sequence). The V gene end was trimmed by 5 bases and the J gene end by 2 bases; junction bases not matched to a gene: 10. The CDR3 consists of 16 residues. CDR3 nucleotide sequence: TGTGCCAGCAGTGCCCTCCCCGGGACAGGTCAAGAGACCCAGTACTTC. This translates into CASSALPGTGQETQYF.

The CDR3 DNA follows: TGTGCCAGCAGCTTAGGAGTAAGGGGGCATAACACAGATACGCAGTATTTT. Protein sequence: CASSLGVRGHNTDTQYF. The V gene is TRBV11-2, the J gene TRBJ2-3, with 7 bases identical to TRBD1. J lost 2 bases, V lost 1 base, and 9 bases had no gene match. CDR3 length equals 17 residues. The germline V gene has CDR1 SGHAT and CDR2 FQNNGV.

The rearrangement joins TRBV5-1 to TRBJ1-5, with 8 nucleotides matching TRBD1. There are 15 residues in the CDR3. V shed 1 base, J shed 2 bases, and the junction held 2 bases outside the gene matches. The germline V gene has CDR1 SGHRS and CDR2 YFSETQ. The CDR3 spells CASSLTGGGNQPQHF. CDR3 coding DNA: TGCGCCAGCAGCTTGACAGGGGGAGGCAATCAGCCCCAGCATTTT.

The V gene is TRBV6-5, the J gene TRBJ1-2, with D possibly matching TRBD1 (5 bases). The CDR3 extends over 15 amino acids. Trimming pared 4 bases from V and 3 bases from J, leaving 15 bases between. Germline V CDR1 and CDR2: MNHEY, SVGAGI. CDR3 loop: CASSLGRANYYGYTF. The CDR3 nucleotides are TGTGCCAGCAGTTTGGGCAGGGCTAACTACTATGGCTACACCTTC.

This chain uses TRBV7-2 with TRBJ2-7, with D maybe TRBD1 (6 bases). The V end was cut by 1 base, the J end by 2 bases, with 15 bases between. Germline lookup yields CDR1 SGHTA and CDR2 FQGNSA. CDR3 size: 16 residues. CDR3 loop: CASSLGTRAGAYEQYF. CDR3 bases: TGTGCCAGCAGCTTAGGTACCAGGGCAGGGGCCTACGAGCAGTACTTC.

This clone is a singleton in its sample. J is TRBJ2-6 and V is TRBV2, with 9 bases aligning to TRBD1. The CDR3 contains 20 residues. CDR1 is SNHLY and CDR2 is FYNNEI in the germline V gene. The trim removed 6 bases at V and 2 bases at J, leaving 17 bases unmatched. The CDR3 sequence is CASSTLGQGKIKAGANVLTF. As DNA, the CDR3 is TGTGCCAGCAGCACCCTCGGACAGGGGAAGATAAAAGCTGGGGCCAACGTCCTGACTTTC.

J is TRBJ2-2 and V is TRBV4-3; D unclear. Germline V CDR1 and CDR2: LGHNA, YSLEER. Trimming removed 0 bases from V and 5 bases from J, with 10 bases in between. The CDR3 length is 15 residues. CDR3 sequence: CASSQDPGGTGELFF. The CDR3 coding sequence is TGCGCCAGCAGCCAAGATCCTGGTGGAACCGGGGAGCTGTTTTTT.

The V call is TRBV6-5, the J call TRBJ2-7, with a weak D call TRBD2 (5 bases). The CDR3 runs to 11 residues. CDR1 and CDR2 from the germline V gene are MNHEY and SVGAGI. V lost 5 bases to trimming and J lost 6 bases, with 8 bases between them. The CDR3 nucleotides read TGTGCCAGCAGTACCCGGGGCGAGCAGTACTTC. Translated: CASSTRGEQYF.

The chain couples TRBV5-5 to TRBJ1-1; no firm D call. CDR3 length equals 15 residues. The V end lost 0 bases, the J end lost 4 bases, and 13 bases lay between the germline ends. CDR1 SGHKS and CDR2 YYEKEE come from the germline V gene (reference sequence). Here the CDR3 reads CASSLGWAGSTEAFF. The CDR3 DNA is TGTGCCAGCAGCTTGGGTTGGGCGGGTTCCACTGAAGCTTTCTTT.

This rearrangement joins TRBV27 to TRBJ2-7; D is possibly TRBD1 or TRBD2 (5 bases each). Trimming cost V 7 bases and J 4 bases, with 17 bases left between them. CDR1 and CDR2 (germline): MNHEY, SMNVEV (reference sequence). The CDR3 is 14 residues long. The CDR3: CASTSGTELYEQYF. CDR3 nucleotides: TGTGCCAGCACTTCCGGGACGGAACTATACGAGCAGTACTTC.

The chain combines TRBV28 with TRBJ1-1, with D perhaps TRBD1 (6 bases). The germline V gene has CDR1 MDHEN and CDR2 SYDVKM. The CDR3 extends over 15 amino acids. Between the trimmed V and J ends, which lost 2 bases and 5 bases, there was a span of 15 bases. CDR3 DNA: TGTGCCAGCAGTTTAGAGGGGGGGATAAGGACTGAAGCTTTCTTT. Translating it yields CASSLEGGIRTEAFF.

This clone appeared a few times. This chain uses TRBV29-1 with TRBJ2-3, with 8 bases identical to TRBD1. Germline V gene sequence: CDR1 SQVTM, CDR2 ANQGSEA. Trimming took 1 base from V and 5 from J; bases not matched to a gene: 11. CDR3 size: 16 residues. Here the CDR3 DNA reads TGCAGCGTTGAAGGCTATGAACAGGGGGTTCAAGATACGCAGTATTTT. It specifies CSVEGYEQGVQDTQYF.

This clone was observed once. Here the CDR3 reads CASSGGPNYEQYF. CDR3 in DNA: TGTGCCAGCAGCGGGGGGCCAAACTACGAGCAGTACTTC. The gene calls are TRBV7-9 and TRBJ2-7; D tentatively reads TRBD1 or TRBD2 (6 bases each). V was trimmed by 5 bases and J by 3 bases, leaving 11 bases between them. The CDR3 length is 13 residues. In germline, CDR1 is SEHNR, CDR2 FQNEAQ (reference sequence).

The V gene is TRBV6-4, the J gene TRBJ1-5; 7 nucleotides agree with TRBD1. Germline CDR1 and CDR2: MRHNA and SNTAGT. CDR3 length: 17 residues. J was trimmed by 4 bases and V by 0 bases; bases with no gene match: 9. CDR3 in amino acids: CASSDSRAKGANQPQHF. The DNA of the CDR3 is TGTGCCAGCAGTGACTCGAGAGCGAAGGGGGCTAATCAGCCCCAGCATTTT.

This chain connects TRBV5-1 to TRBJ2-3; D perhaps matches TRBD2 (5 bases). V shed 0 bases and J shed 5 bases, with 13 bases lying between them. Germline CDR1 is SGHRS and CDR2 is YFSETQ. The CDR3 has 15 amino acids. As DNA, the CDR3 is TGCGCCAGCAGCTTGGGGGGAGCCCCGCAAGATACGCAGTATTTT. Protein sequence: CASSLGGAPQDTQYF.